This is a list of T cell receptor beta chains from one sample in a study of OX40 agonist ivuxolimab in advanced cancers. This table comes from immunoSEQ multiplex PCR, and its TCRdb copy is limited to in-frame clones, with some not included. Counted here are approximately 74,000 clones, roughly four fifths occurring once; the ten biggest clones make up 4% to 6%. Sequenced material: CD4+ or CD8+ T cells sorted from blood, taken in a trial of the OX40 agonist ivuxolimab. The receptor source for this set is an adult with an advanced solid tumor such as melanoma, head and neck, liver or kidney cancer. Each CDR3 is given with its conserved first and last residue. The order of the fields is clone size, J gene, D gene, V gene, CDR3 protein, CDR3 DNA. The D gene is left open where the match is weak. The size field is filled for only some rows; it gives once, few, many or a size class.

abundance: once; j_gene: TRBJ2-1; d_gene: TRBD2; v_gene: TRBV9; CDR3aa: CASSVASSGFANEQFF; CDR3nt: TGTGCCAGCAGCGTAGCGTCTAGCGGGTTTGCTAATGAGCAGTTCTTC
abundance: -; j_gene: TRBJ2-5; d_gene: TRBD2; v_gene: TRBV7-2; CDR3aa: CASSPGWASGGETQYF; CDR3nt: TGTGCCAGCAGCCCCGGGTGGGCTAGCGGGGGGGAGACCCAGTACTTC
abundance: -; j_gene: TRBJ2-3; d_gene: -; v_gene: TRBV5-6; CDR3aa: CASSPSGSNTDTQYF; CDR3nt: TGTGCCAGCAGCCCCTCCGGGTCAAACACAGATACGCAGTATTTT
abundance: -; j_gene: TRBJ2-3; d_gene: -; v_gene: TRBV10-3; CDR3aa: CAISVGSSPTDTQYF; CDR3nt: TGTGCCATCAGTGTAGGCTCCAGCCCCACAGATACGCAGTATTTT
abundance: once; j_gene: TRBJ2-5; d_gene: -; v_gene: TRBV7-8; CDR3aa: CASSQGETQYF; CDR3nt: TGTGCCAGCAGCCAGGGGGAGACCCAGTACTTC
abundance: -; j_gene: TRBJ2-3; d_gene: -; v_gene: TRBV4-3; CDR3aa: CASSQGSVSDTQYF; CDR3nt: TGCGCCAGCAGCCAAGGGTCCGTTTCGGATACGCAGTATTTT
abundance: few; j_gene: TRBJ1-5; d_gene: -; v_gene: TRBV27; CDR3aa: CASSLRGDTSNQPQHF; CDR3nt: TGTGCCAGCAGTTTAAGAGGGGATACTAGCAATCAGCCCCAGCATTTT
abundance: once; j_gene: TRBJ2-5; d_gene: -; v_gene: TRBV7-3; CDR3aa: CASSLTGGGETQYF; CDR3nt: TGTGCCAGCAGCTTAACCGGGGGCGGGGAGACCCAGTACTTC
abundance: -; j_gene: TRBJ2-2; d_gene: -; v_gene: TRBV5-1; CDR3aa: CASSLDGGNTGELFF; CDR3nt: TGCGCCAGCAGCTTGGACGGGGGGAACACCGGGGAGCTGTTTTTT
abundance: -; j_gene: TRBJ2-5; d_gene: TRBD2; v_gene: TRBV5-1; CDR3aa: CASSPLSGTPETQYF; CDR3nt: TGCGCCAGCAGTCCTCTTAGCGGGACCCCAGAGACCCAGTACTTC
abundance: -; j_gene: TRBJ2-5; d_gene: -; v_gene: TRBV5-1; CDR3aa: CASSLGSQETQYF; CDR3nt: TGCGCCAGCAGCTTGGGATCCCAAGAGACCCAGTACTTC
abundance: -; j_gene: TRBJ2-2; d_gene: -; v_gene: TRBV18; CDR3aa: CASPWRRSNTGELFF; CDR3nt: TGTGCCAGCCCATGGAGACGGTCGAACACCGGGGAGCTGTTTTTT
abundance: few; j_gene: TRBJ1-6; d_gene: -; v_gene: TRBV9; CDR3aa: CASSVVPGQNSPLHF; CDR3nt: TGTGCCAGCAGCGTAGTCCCTGGACAGAATTCACCCCTCCACTTT
abundance: few; j_gene: TRBJ2-1; d_gene: -; v_gene: TRBV5-6; CDR3aa: CASSLTGTLSYNEQFF; CDR3nt: TGTGCCAGCAGTCTAACGGGAACCCTCTCCTACAATGAGCAGTTCTTC
abundance: -; j_gene: TRBJ1-2; d_gene: -; v_gene: TRBV9; CDR3aa: CASSATQRQSYYGYTF; CDR3nt: TGTGCCAGCAGCGCCACCCAAAGACAGTCCTACTATGGCTACACCTTC
abundance: -; j_gene: TRBJ2-7; d_gene: -; v_gene: TRBV2; CDR3aa: CASSDDRLGQYF; CDR3nt: TGTGCCAGCAGTGACGATCGTCTAGGGCAGTACTTC
abundance: -; j_gene: TRBJ2-7; d_gene: TRBD1; v_gene: TRBV11-2; CDR3aa: CASSPLDPDRYEQYF; CDR3nt: TGTGCCAGCAGCCCACTCGACCCGGACAGGTACGAGCAGTACTTC
abundance: -; j_gene: TRBJ1-2; d_gene: -; v_gene: TRBV19; CDR3aa: CASSNPPWDPYGYTF; CDR3nt: TGTGCCAGTAGTAACCCCCCCTGGGATCCTTATGGCTACACCTTC
abundance: -; j_gene: TRBJ2-2; d_gene: TRBD1; v_gene: TRBV6-1; CDR3aa: CASRQGALNTGELFF; CDR3nt: TGTGCCAGCAGACAGGGGGCCCTTAACACCGGGGAGCTGTTTTTT
abundance: once; j_gene: TRBJ2-5; d_gene: -; v_gene: TRBV5-4; CDR3aa: CASSSSGPQGGQYF; CDR3nt: TGTGCCAGCAGCTCTTCGGGGCCCCAAGGGGGCCAGTACTTC
abundance: -; j_gene: TRBJ1-3; d_gene: -; v_gene: TRBV15; CDR3aa: CATSRDRAVSGNTIYF; CDR3nt: TGTGCCACCAGCAGAGATCGGGCAGTCTCTGGAAACACCATATATTTT
abundance: -; j_gene: TRBJ2-3; d_gene: TRBD2; v_gene: TRBV4-2; CDR3aa: CASSRASGGPSDTQYF; CDR3nt: TGTGCCAGCAGCCGAGCTAGCGGGGGGCCGTCCGATACGCAGTATTTT
abundance: once; j_gene: TRBJ2-1; d_gene: TRBD2; v_gene: TRBV7-9; CDR3aa: CASSLPSGRGVNEQFF; CDR3nt: TGTGCCAGCAGCTTACCTAGCGGGAGGGGAGTCAATGAGCAGTTCTTC
abundance: -; j_gene: TRBJ2-2; d_gene: -; v_gene: TRBV1; CDR3aa: CTSSQDRREGDTGELFF; CDR3nt: TGCACCAGCAGCCAAGACCGGCGGGAGGGCGACACCGGGGAGCTGTTTTTT
abundance: -; j_gene: TRBJ1-4; d_gene: -; v_gene: TRBV7-2; CDR3aa: CASSEDREKLFF; CDR3nt: TGTGCCAGCAGCGAGGACAGAGAAAAACTGTTTTTT
abundance: -; j_gene: TRBJ2-1; d_gene: TRBD1; v_gene: TRBV15; CDR3aa: CATSRAGQGKGKEQFF; CDR3nt: TGTGCCACCAGCAGAGCTGGACAGGGGAAAGGAAAGGAGCAGTTCTTC
abundance: -; j_gene: TRBJ1-2; d_gene: TRBD1; v_gene: TRBV2; CDR3aa: CASSPGQGRGYTF; CDR3nt: TGTGCCAGCAGTCCGGGACAGGGGCGCGGCTACACCTTC
abundance: -; j_gene: TRBJ2-5; d_gene: -; v_gene: TRBV6-6; CDR3aa: CASSYGFVETQYF; CDR3nt: TGTGCCAGCAGTTATGGGTTCGTGGAGACCCAGTACTTC
abundance: -; j_gene: TRBJ2-5; d_gene: TRBD2; v_gene: TRBV7-2; CDR3aa: CASSFGTSWETQYF; CDR3nt: TGTGCCAGCAGCTTTGGGACTAGTTGGGAGACCCAGTACTTC
abundance: -; j_gene: TRBJ1-2; d_gene: TRBD1; v_gene: TRBV18; CDR3aa: CASSPNGQGDNYGYTF; CDR3nt: TGTGCCAGCTCACCCAATGGACAGGGAGATAACTATGGCTACACCTTC
abundance: -; j_gene: TRBJ2-7; d_gene: -; v_gene: TRBV6-1; CDR3aa: CASSGYTYEQYF; CDR3nt: TGTGCCAGCAGTGGGTATACCTACGAGCAGTACTTC
abundance: -; j_gene: TRBJ1-1; d_gene: TRBD1; v_gene: TRBV7-2; CDR3aa: CASSLRGTDLNTEAFF; CDR3nt: TGTGCCAGCAGCTTAAGAGGGACAGATTTGAACACTGAAGCTTTCTTT
abundance: once; j_gene: TRBJ1-5; d_gene: TRBD1; v_gene: TRBV7-2; CDR3aa: CASSLGLTGLGQPQHF; CDR3nt: TGTGCCAGCAGCTTAGGCTTGACAGGGCTCGGTCAGCCCCAGCATTTT